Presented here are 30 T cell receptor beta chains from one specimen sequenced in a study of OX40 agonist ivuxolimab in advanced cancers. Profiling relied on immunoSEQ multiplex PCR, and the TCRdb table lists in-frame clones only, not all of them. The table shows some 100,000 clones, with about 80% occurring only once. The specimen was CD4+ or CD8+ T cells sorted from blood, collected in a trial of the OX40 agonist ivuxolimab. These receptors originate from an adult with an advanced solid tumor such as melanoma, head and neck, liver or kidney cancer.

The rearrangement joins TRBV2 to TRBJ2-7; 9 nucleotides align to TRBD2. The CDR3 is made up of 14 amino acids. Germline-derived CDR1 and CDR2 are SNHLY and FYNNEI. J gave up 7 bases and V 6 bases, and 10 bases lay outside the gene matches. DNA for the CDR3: TGTGCCAGCAGCCTCGGGACTAGCAGCGGAGAGCAGTACTTC. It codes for CASSLGTSSGEQYF.

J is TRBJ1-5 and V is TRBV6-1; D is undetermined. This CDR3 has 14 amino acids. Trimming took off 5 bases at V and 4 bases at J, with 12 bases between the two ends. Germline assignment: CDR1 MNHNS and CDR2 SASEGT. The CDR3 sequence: CASSLRTANQPQHF. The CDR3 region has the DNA TGTGCCAGCAGTCTGCGGACGGCTAATCAGCCCCAGCATTTT.

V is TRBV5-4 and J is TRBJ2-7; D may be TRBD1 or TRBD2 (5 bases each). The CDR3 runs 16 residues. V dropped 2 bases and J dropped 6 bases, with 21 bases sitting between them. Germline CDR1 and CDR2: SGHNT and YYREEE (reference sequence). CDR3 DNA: TGTGCCAGCAGCTTTTCGGGACCGCAAATAGCAGGCGAGCAGTACTTC. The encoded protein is CASSFSGPQIAGEQYF.

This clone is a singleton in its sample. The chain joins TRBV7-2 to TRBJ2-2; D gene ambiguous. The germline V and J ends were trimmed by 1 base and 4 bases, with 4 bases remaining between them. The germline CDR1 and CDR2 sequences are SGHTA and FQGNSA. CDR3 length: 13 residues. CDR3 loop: CASSLGGTGELFF. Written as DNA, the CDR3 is TGTGCCAGCAGCTTAGGAGGCACCGGGGAGCTGTTTTTT.

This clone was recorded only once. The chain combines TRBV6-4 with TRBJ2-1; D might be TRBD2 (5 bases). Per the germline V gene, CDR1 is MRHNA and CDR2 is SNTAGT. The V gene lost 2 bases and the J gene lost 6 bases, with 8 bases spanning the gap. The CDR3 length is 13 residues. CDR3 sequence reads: CASSDRTSNEQFF. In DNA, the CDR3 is TGTGCCAGCAGTGACAGAACTAGCAATGAGCAGTTCTTC.

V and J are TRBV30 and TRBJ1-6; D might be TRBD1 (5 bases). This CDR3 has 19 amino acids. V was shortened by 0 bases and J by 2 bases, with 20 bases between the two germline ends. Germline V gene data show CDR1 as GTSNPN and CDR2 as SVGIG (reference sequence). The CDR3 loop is CAWSVHRVTAKTYNSPLHF. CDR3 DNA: TGTGCCTGGAGTGTACATCGGGTGACAGCCAAAACCTATAATTCACCCCTCCACTTT.

The CDR3 sequence: CASGRTGTNEKLFF. The CDR3 DNA reads as TGTGCCAGCGGTCGGACAGGAACTAATGAAAAACTGTTTTTT. This chain uses TRBV28 with TRBJ1-4; 7 bases match TRBD1. V lost 8 bases, J lost 1 base, and 4 bases stayed unmatched. The CDR3 runs to 14 residues. CDR1 is MDHEN and CDR2 is SYDVKM in the germline V gene. Full variable domain (missing parts from reference TRBV28 and TRBJ1-4): DVKVTQSSRYLVKRTGEKVFLECVQDMDHENMFWYRQDPGLGLRLIYFSYDVKMKEKGDIPEGYSVSREKKERFSLILESASTNQTSMYLCASGRTGTNEKLFFGSGTQLSVL.

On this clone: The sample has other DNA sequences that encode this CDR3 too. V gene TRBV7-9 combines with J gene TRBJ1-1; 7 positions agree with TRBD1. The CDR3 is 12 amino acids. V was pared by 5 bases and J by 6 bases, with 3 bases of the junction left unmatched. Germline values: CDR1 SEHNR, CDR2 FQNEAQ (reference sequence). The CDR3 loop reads CASSPGTAEAFF. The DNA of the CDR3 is TGTGCCAGCAGCCCAGGGACAGCTGAAGCTTTCTTT. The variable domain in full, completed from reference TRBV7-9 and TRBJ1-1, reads DTGVSQNPRHKITKRGQNVTFRCDPISEHNRLYWYRQTLGQGPEFLTYFQNEAQLEKSRLLSDRFSAERPKGSFSTLEIQRTEQGDSAMYLCASSPGTAEAFFGQGTRLTVV.

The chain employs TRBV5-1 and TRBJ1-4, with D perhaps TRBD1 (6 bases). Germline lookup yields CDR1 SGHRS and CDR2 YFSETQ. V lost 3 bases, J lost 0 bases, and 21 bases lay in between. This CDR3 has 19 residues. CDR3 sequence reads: CASSSGGGRVSTTNEKLFF. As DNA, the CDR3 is TGCGCCAGCAGCTCCGGGGGGGGCCGGGTTTCTACAACTAATGAAAAACTGTTTTTT.

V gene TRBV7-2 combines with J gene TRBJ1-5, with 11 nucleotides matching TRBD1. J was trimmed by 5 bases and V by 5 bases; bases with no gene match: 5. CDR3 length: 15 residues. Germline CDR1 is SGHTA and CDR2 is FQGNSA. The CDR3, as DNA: TGTGCCAGCAGCCCCGGGACAGGGGGTCATCAGCCCCAGCATTTT. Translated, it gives CASSPGTGGHQPQHF.

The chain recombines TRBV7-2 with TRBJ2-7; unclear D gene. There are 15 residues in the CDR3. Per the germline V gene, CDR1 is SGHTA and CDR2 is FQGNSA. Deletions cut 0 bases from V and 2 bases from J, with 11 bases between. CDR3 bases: TGTGCCAGCAGCTTAGCGGAGACAAGGACCTACGAGCAGTACTTC. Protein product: CASSLAETRTYEQYF. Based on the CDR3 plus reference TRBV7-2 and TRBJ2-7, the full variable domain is GAGVSQSPSNKVTEKGKDVELRCDPISGHTALYWYRQSLGQGLEFLIYFQGNSAPDKSGLPSDRFSAERTGGSVSTLTIQRTQQEDSAVYLCASSLAETRTYEQYFGPGTRLTVT.

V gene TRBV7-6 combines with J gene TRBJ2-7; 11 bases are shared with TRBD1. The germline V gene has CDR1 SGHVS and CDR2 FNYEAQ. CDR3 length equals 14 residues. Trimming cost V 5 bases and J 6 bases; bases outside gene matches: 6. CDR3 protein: CASSHGQGAGEQYF. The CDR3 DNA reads TGTGCCAGCAGCCACGGACAGGGGGCGGGCGAGCAGTACTTC.

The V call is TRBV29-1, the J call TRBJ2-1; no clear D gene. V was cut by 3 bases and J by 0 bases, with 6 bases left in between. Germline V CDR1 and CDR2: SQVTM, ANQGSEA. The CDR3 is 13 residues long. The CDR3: CSVDVSSYNEQFF. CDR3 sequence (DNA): TGCAGCGTTGACGTCAGCTCCTACAATGAGCAGTTCTTC.

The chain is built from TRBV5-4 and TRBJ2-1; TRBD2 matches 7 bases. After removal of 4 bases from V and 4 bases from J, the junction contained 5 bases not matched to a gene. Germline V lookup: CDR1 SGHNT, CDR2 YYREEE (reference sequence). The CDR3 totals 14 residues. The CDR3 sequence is CASSREGFYNEQFF. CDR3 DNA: TGTGCCAGCAGCAGGGAGGGGTTTTACAATGAGCAGTTCTTC.

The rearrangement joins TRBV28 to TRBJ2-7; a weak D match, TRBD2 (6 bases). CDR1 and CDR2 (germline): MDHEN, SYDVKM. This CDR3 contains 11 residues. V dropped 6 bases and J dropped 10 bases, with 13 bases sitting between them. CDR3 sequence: CASSQRTNQYF. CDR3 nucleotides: TGTGCCAGCAGCCAACGGACTAATCAGTACTTC.

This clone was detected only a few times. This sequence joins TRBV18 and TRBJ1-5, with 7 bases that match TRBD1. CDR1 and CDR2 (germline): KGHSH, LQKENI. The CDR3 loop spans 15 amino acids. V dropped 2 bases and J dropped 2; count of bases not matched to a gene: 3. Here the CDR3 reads CASSPRQGGNQPQHF. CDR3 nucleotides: TGTGCCAGCTCACCAAGACAGGGTGGCAATCAGCCCCAGCATTTT.

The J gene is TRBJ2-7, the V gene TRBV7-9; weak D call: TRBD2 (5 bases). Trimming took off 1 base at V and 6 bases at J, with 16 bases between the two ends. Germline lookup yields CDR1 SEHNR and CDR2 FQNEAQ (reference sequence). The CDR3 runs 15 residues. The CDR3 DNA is TGTGCCAGCAGCTTAGTTGAGGGCAGGAAGAGCGAGCAGTACTTC. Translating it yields CASSLVEGRKSEQYF.

CDR3 coding DNA: TGCAGCGTTGTCTCGACGCCAGCGAACACCGGGGAGCTGTTTTTT. Its translation is CSVVSTPANTGELFF. The genes are TRBV29-1 and TRBJ2-2; no clear D gene. Between the trimmed V and J ends, which lost 4 bases and 0 bases, there was a span of 12 bases. The CDR3 covers 15 residues. Germline CDR1 and CDR2: SQVTM and ANQGSEA.

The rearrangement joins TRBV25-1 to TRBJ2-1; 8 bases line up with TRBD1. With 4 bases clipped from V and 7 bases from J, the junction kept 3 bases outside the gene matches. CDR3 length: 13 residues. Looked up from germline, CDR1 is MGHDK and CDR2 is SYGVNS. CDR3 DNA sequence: TGTGCCAGCAGTGGATACAGGGGGAATGAGCAGTTCTTC. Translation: CASSGYRGNEQFF.

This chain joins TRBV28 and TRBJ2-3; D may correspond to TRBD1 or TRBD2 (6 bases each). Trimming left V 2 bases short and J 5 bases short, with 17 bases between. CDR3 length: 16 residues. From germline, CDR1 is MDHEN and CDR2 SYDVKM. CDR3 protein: CASSLRGAPRVDTQYF. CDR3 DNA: TGTGCCAGCAGTTTAAGGGGGGCCCCCCGGGTAGATACGCAGTATTTT. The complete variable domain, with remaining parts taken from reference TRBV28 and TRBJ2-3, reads DVKVTQSSRYLVKRTGEKVFLECVQDMDHENMFWYRQDPGLGLRLIYFSYDVKMKEKGDIPEGYSVSREKKERFSLILESASTNQTSMYLCASSLRGAPRVDTQYFGPGTRLTVL.

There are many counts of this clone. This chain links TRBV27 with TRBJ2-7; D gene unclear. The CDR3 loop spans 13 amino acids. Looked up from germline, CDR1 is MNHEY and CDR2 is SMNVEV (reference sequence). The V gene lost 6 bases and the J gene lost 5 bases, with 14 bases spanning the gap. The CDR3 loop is CASRLWFPHEQYF. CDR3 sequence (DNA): TGTGCCAGCAGACTATGGTTCCCCCACGAGCAGTACTTC.

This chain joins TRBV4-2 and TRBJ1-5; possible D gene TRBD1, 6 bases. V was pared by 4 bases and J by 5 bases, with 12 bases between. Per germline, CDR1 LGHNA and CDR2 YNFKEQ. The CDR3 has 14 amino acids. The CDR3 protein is CASSRGGGDQPQHF. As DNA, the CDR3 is TGTGCCAGCAGCCGAGGGGGAGGGGATCAGCCCCAGCATTTT.

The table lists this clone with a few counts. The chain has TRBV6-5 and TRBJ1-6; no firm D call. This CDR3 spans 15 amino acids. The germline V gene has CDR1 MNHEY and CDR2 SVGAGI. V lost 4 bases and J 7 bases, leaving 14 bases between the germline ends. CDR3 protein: CASSWAQRVNSPLHF. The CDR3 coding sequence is TGTGCCAGCAGTTGGGCACAGAGAGTGAATTCACCCCTCCACTTT.

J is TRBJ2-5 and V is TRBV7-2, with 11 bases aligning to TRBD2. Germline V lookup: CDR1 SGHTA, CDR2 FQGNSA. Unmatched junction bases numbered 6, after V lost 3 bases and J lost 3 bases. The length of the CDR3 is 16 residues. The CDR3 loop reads CASSFLSSGREETQYF. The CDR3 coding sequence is TGTGCCAGCAGCTTCTTGAGTAGCGGGAGGGAAGAGACCCAGTACTTC.

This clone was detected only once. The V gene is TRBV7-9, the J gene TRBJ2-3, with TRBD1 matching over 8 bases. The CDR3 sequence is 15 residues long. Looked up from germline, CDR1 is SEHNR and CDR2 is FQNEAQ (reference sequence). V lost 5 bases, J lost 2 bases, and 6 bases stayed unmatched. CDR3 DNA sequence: TGTGCCAGCAGCCTCGGACAGGGTGTCACAGATACGCAGTATTTT. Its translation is CASSLGQGVTDTQYF. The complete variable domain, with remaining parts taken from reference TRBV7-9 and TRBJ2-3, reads DTGVSQNPRHKITKRGQNVTFRCDPISEHNRLYWYRQTLGQGPEFLTYFQNEAQLEKSRLLSDRFSAERPKGSFSTLEIQRTEQGDSAMYLCASSLGQGVTDTQYFGPGTRLTVL.

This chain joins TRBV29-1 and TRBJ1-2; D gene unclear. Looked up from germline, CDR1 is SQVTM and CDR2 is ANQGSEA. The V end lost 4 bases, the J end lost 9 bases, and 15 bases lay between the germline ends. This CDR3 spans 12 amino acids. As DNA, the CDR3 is TGCAGCGTTGGGGAAGACGGGCGCCGCTACACCTTC. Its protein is CSVGEDGRRYTF.

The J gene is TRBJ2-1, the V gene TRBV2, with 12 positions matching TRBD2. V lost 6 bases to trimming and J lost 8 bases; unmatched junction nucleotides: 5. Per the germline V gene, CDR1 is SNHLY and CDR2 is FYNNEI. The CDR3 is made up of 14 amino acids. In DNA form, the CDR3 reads TGTGCCAGCAGCGGACTAGCGGGAAGCTATGAGCAGTTCTTC. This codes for CASSGLAGSYEQFF.

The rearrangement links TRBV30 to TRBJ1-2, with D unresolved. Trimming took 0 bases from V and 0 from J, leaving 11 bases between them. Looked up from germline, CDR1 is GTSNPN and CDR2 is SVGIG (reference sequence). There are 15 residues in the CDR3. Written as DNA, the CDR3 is TGTGCCTGGAGTGTGCCAGCCAAGGCTAACTATGGCTACACCTTC. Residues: CAWSVPAKANYGYTF.

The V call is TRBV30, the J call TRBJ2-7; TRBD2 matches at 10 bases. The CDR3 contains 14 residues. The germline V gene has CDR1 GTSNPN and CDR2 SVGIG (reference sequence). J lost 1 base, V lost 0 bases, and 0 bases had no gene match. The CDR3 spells CAWSVLAGSYEQYF. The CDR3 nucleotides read TGTGCCTGGAGTGTACTAGCGGGGTCCTACGAGCAGTACTTC.

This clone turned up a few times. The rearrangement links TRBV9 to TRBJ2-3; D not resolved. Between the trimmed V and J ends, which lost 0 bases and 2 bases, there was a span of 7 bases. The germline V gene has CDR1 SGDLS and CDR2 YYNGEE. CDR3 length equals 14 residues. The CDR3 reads CASSVESPTDTQYF. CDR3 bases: TGTGCCAGCAGCGTAGAGTCGCCCACAGATACGCAGTATTTT. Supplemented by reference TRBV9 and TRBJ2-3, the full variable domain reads DSGVTQTPKHLITATGQRVTLRCSPRSGDLSVYWYQQSLDQGLQFLIQYYNGEERAKGNILERFSAQQFPDLHSELNLSSLELGDSALYFCASSVESPTDTQYFGPGTRLTVL.